Reported below is one T cell receptor beta chain. Its target is not known. Each donor was a healthy Caucasian. The data belong to a study of identical twins. J gave up 2 bases and V 5 bases, and 6 bases lay outside the gene matches. This CDR3 contains 15 residues. Germline CDR1 reads SEHNR; CDR2 reads FQNEAQ (reference sequence). TCRdb reprocessed the 5' RACE reads with MiXCR, giving one entry per CDR3 protein. The sample records 1.5 million to 2 million distinct CDR3 sequences, under 35% being singletons. Whole-study findings and limits: Fewer insertions marked abundant cord blood beta clonotypes; young adult naive trended weakly, memory not at all.

The origin of this receptor is a newborn girl in good health. The V gene is TRBV7-9, the J gene TRBJ1-5, with 7 positions matching TRBD1. Sequenced material: cord blood. As DNA, the CDR3 is TGTGCCAGCAGCACGGGACAGAGGGGCAATCAGCCCCAGCATTTT. It translates to CASSTGQRGNQPQHF. Full variable domain (missing parts from reference TRBV7-9 and TRBJ1-5): DTGVSQNPRHKITKRGQNVTFRCDPISEHNRLYWYRQTLGQGPEFLTYFQNEAQLEKSRLLSDRFSAERPKGSFSTLEIQRTEQGDSAMYLCASSTGQRGNQPQHFGDGTRLSIL.